This TCR beta chain was sequenced during a study of blood T cell repertoires in COVID-19. Study-level information: Whether acute or convalescent, the COVID-19 samples came from the United States, Italy and Spain. Sources were T cells, B-cell-depleted T cells, or PBMCs; the material itself was cDNA or gDNA.

Profiled with immunoSEQ multiplex PCR; TCRdb holds only in-frame clones, not every one. The table records 130,000 or so clones, about 86% of them present only once. Germline CDR1 SGHRS, CDR2 YFSETQ. Trimming removed 3 bases from V and 3 bases from J; junction bases left unmatched: 6. The CDR3 length is 14 residues. The sequencing input was peripheral blood. This sequence joins TRBV5-1 and TRBJ2-7, with 7 nucleotides matching TRBD1. This clonotype originated in a woman in her sixties or seventies with acute or convalescent COVID-19. The CDR3 DNA is TGCGCCAGCAGCTCCGGGACAGACCTCTACGAGCAGTACTTC. It is translated as CASSSGTDLYEQYF.